The next 19 T cell receptor beta chains were all read from a single sample in a study of CD8 T cells in Susac syndrome. An input of about 0.45 to 1 ug of RNA was subjected to reverse transcription using random hexamers. A single record per CDR3 protein comes from TCRdb applying MiXCR to the immunoSEQ multiplex PCR reads. The sample has about 190,000 distinct CDR3 sequences, approximately 95% seen once. The sequenced sample was CD8+ T cells from PBMCs. These receptors were collected from a human donor with Susac syndrome.

This clonotype was picked up one time. The CDR3 DNA is TGTGCCAGCAGCCCCGAGAGCGGATGGTACAATGAGCAGTTCTTC. Protein sequence: CASSPESGWYNEQFF. The chain carries TRBV13 and TRBJ2-1, with a possible D match to TRBD2 (5 bases). The CDR3 is 15 residues long. V was cut by 5 bases and J by 4 bases, with 15 bases left in between. CDR1 and CDR2 (germline): PRHDT, FYEKMQ (reference sequence).

V gene TRBV5-1 combines with J gene TRBJ2-2, with 7 bases aligning to TRBD2. The CDR3 is 14 residues long. Germline CDR1 and CDR2: SGHRS and YFSETQ. Trimming took 4 bases from V and 4 from J; bases not matched to a gene: 4. The DNA of the CDR3 is TGCGCCAGCAGCCCGGCTAGCGGCACCGGGGAGCTGTTTTTT. Translation: CASSPASGTGELFF.

This chain uses TRBV6-5 with TRBJ2-3; D is perhaps TRBD1 (5 bases). V lost 4 bases, J lost 2 bases, and 10 bases lay in between. Germline CDR1 MNHEY, CDR2 SVGAGI. The CDR3 length is 14 residues. CDR3 DNA: TGTGCCAGCAGTTTAGGCAGGGCCACAGATACGCAGTATTTT. This codes for CASSLGRATDTQYF.

The J gene is TRBJ2-5, the V gene TRBV5-1, with D possibly matching TRBD1 (6 bases). This CDR3 comprises 13 residues. Trimming removed 2 bases from V and 3 bases from J, with 8 bases in between. The germline gives CDR1 SGHRS, CDR2 YFSETQ. Written as DNA, the CDR3 is TGCGCCAGCAGCTTTGAGGGGGAAGAGACCCAGTACTTC. This gives the protein CASSFEGEETQYF.

The rearrangement uses TRBV4-2 and TRBJ1-2; D is uncertain. The CDR3 covers 15 residues. The germline V and J ends were trimmed by 0 bases and 3 bases, with 11 bases remaining between them. The germline CDR1 and CDR2 sequences are LGHNA and YNFKEQ. CDR3 residues: CASSQDQATDYGYTF. The CDR3 DNA reads as TGTGCCAGCAGCCAAGATCAAGCAACGGACTATGGCTACACCTTC.

The chain combines TRBV4-1 with TRBJ1-1; D is unclear. Germline CDR1 is MGHRA and CDR2 is YSYEKL. V was pared by 0 bases and J by 1 base, with 9 bases between. The CDR3 length is 15 residues. The DNA for the CDR3 is TGCGCCAGCAGCCAAGATTCTGGCTCGAACACTGAAGCTTTCTTT. It yields the protein CASSQDSGSNTEAFF.

The chain couples TRBV7-9 to TRBJ2-4; D is undetermined. Germline assignment: CDR1 SEHNR and CDR2 FQNEAQ (reference sequence). The CDR3 has 16 residues. The V end was cut by 1 base, the J end by 0 bases, with 10 bases between. The CDR3, as DNA: TGTGCCAGCAGCTTAGGCCCTCATGAAGCCAAAAACATTCAGTACTTC. It translates to CASSLGPHEAKNIQYF.

V gene TRBV3-1 combines with J gene TRBJ1-5; weak D call: TRBD1 (5 bases). V dropped 0 bases and J dropped 4 bases, with 13 bases sitting between them. This CDR3 is 16 amino acids long. CDR1 and CDR2 (germline): LGHDT, YNNKEL (reference sequence). The CDR3 DNA follows: TGTGCCAGCAGCCAAGAGGCCCCGGGGCTAAATCAGCCCCAGCATTTT. Translation gives CASSQEAPGLNQPQHF. The full variable domain, rest sourced from reference TRBV3-1 and TRBJ1-5, is DTAVSQTPKYLVTQMGNDKSIKCEQNLGHDTMYWYKQDSKKFLKIMFSYNNKELIINETVPNRFSPKSPDKAHLNLHINSLELGDSAVYFCASSQEAPGLNQPQHFGDGTRLSIL.

The chain uses TRBV30 and TRBJ1-5, with 7 bases aligning to TRBD1. The germline gives CDR1 GTSNPN, CDR2 SVGIG (reference sequence). The junction had 10 bases not matched to a gene; V was cut back by 3 bases and J by 5 bases. The CDR3 covers 15 residues. The CDR3 loop is CAWSTGDVSHQPQHF. The CDR3 DNA reads TGTGCCTGGAGCACAGGGGATGTAAGCCATCAGCCCCAGCATTTT.

In this sample, this clonotype turned up once. The chain has TRBV7-9 and TRBJ1-5; a weak D match, TRBD1 (6 bases). The CDR3 extends over 16 amino acids. The germline V gene has CDR1 SEHNR and CDR2 FQNEAQ (reference sequence). V was pared by 5 bases and J by 0 bases, with 14 bases between. The DNA of the CDR3 is TGTGCCAGCAGCCCCACGGGGGGCAGTAGCAATCAGCCCCAGCATTTT. This encodes CASSPTGGSSNQPQHF.

The genes are TRBV11-3 and TRBJ2-3, with D maybe TRBD2 (7 bases). V was pared by 5 bases and J by 0 bases, with 12 bases between. Germline V lookup: CDR1 SGHNT, CDR2 YENEEA. The CDR3 has 15 residues. The CDR3 DNA follows: TGTGCCAGCAGCCGCGGGGGCTCTAGCACAGATACGCAGTATTTT. This sequence encodes CASSRGGSSTDTQYF.

J is TRBJ2-1 and V is TRBV5-6, with 8 positions matching TRBD1. From germline, CDR1 is SGHDT and CDR2 YYEEEE. The CDR3 extends over 15 amino acids. V gave up 3 bases and J gave up 8 bases; unmatched junction bases: 10. CDR3 residues: CASSSNGQGIDEQFF. The CDR3 bases are TGTGCCAGCAGCTCAAACGGACAGGGAATAGATGAGCAGTTCTTC.

V is TRBV11-2 and J is TRBJ2-2; TRBD2 might be the D (6 bases). V was cut by 4 bases and J by 0 bases, with 9 bases left in between. This CDR3 comprises 15 residues. Germline V lookup: CDR1 SGHAT, CDR2 FQNNGV. The CDR3 coding sequence is TGTGCCAGCAGCTACGGGACTTCGAACACCGGGGAGCTGTTTTTT. Amino acid sequence: CASSYGTSNTGELFF. The full variable domain, its missing parts supplied by reference TRBV11-2 and TRBJ2-2, is EAGVAQSPRYKIIEKRQSVAFWCNPISGHATLYWYQQILGQGPKLLIQFQNNGVVDDSQLPKDRFSAERLKGVDSTLKIQPAKLEDSAVYLCASSYGTSNTGELFFGEGSRLTVL.

The chain is built from TRBV25-1 and TRBJ1-5; D not certain. The CDR3 runs 14 residues. Germline-derived CDR1 and CDR2 are MGHDK and SYGVNS. V shed 2 bases and J shed 2 bases, with 7 bases lying between them. The CDR3 protein is CASSEIGGNQPQHF. Here the CDR3 DNA reads TGTGCCAGCAGTGAAATAGGAGGCAATCAGCCCCAGCATTTT.

This clonotype occurred once. This sequence joins TRBV20-1 and TRBJ2-7; TRBD2 agrees at 8 bases. The trim removed 6 bases at V and 4 bases at J, leaving 8 bases unmatched. CDR1 and CDR2 (germline): DFQATT, SNEGSKA (reference sequence). The CDR3 is 13 amino acids. CDR3 sequence (DNA): TGCAGTGCCACGGGAGGGAGTAGGTACGAGCAGTACTTC. The encoded protein is CSATGGSRYEQYF.

The chain joins TRBV7-9 to TRBJ2-7; 7 bases map to TRBD2. The CDR3 sequence is 16 residues long. J gave up 0 bases and V 3 bases, and 8 bases lay outside the gene matches. Germline lookup yields CDR1 SEHNR and CDR2 FQNEAQ (reference sequence). This CDR3 is CASSLAPAGDSYEQYF. CDR3 nucleotides: TGTGCCAGCAGCTTGGCCCCCGCGGGGGACTCCTACGAGCAGTACTTC. Full variable domain (missing parts from reference TRBV7-9 and TRBJ2-7): DTGVSQNPRHKITKRGQNVTFRCDPISEHNRLYWYRQTLGQGPEFLTYFQNEAQLEKSRLLSDRFSAERPKGSFSTLEIQRTEQGDSAMYLCASSLAPAGDSYEQYFGPGTRLTVT.

V and J are TRBV27 and TRBJ1-1; 9 bases map to TRBD1. This CDR3 contains 12 residues. V lost 6 bases to trimming and J lost 8 bases; unmatched junction nucleotides: 4. Germline CDR1 is MNHEY and CDR2 is SMNVEV (reference sequence). The CDR3 region is CASRGGTGEAFF. As DNA, the CDR3 is TGTGCCAGCAGAGGAGGGACAGGGGAAGCTTTCTTT.

The chain joins TRBV20-1 to TRBJ2-7; TRBD1 matches 8 bases. The CDR3 runs to 14 residues. The germline gives CDR1 DFQATT, CDR2 SNEGSKA (reference sequence). V was clipped by 1 base and J by 7 bases; unmatched bases: 9. The CDR3 loop reads CSARAPQGAQEQYF. DNA of the CDR3: TGCAGTGCTAGAGCTCCCCAGGGGGCGCAGGAGCAGTACTTC.

The chain joins TRBV6-1 to TRBJ2-7; D tentatively reads TRBD1 or TRBD2 (6 bases each). Germline loops: CDR1 MNHNS, CDR2 SASEGT. V was shortened by 4 bases and J by 11 bases, with 12 bases between the two germline ends. This CDR3 has 11 residues. The CDR3 coding sequence is TGTGCCAGCAGTGGCGAGGGGGGAGAGTACTTC. This translates into CASSGEGGEYF.